The next 29 T cell receptor beta chains were all read from a single sample in a study of T cells after yellow fever vaccination. MiXCR was run by TCRdb on the 5' RACE reads, yielding one entry per CDR3 protein. The table has under 400,000 distinct CDR3 sequences, 9.5% to 13% seen once. Sequencing was performed on PBMCs, taken on the day of the first yellow fever vaccination. The receptors shown here come from a man younger than 30 who received the YFV17D yellow fever vaccine.

Only a few counts were recorded for this clonotype. This chain uses TRBV7-2 with TRBJ1-2; D unclear. This CDR3 has 14 residues. Trimming pared 1 base from V and 8 bases from J, leaving 14 bases between. Germline CDR1 reads SGHTA; CDR2 reads FQGNSA. CDR3 bases: TGTGCCAGCAGCTTAGTTGCGGCTACCATGGGCTACACCTTC. Encoded protein: CASSLVAATMGYTF.

This clonotype was recorded at least ten times. The chain is built from TRBV20-1 and TRBJ2-1; weak D call: TRBD1 (5 bases). Trimming cost V 2 bases and J 12 bases, with 5 bases left between them. This CDR3 has 9 residues. Germline V gene sequence: CDR1 DFQATT, CDR2 SNEGSKA (reference sequence). CDR3 DNA: TGCAGTGCTAGAACAGGGCAGTTCTTC. It codes for CSARTGQFF.

The chain is built from TRBV15 and TRBJ1-1; D uncertain. CDR3 length equals 15 residues. The V end was cut by 0 bases, the J end by 0 bases, with 8 bases between. Per germline, CDR1 LNHNV and CDR2 YYDKDF (reference sequence). Written as DNA, the CDR3 is TGTGCCACCAGCAGAGATCATGGGTTGAACACTGAAGCTTTCTTT. It translates to CATSRDHGLNTEAFF.

This clonotype was picked up a small number of times. The rearrangement links TRBV7-2 to TRBJ2-2; D uncertain. Germline V lookup: CDR1 SGHTA, CDR2 FQGNSA. Trimming removed 3 bases at V and 1 base at J, with 6 bases between. The CDR3 extends over 14 amino acids. The CDR3 spells CASSFRQNTGELFF. CDR3 DNA: TGTGCCAGCAGCTTTCGACAGAACACCGGGGAGCTGTTTTTT.

This clonotype was seen at least ten times. The V gene is TRBV7-2, the J gene TRBJ1-4; D is perhaps TRBD1 (5 bases). The CDR3 totals 15 residues. The V end lost 1 base, the J end lost 7 bases, and 13 bases lay between the germline ends. Looked up from germline, CDR1 is SGHTA and CDR2 is FQGNSA. The CDR3 reads CASSLVPGRIEKLFF. In DNA, the CDR3 is TGTGCCAGCAGCTTAGTTCCAGGGAGAATTGAAAAACTGTTTTTT. The complete variable domain, with remaining parts taken from reference TRBV7-2 and TRBJ1-4, reads GAGVSQSPSNKVTEKGKDVELRCDPISGHTALYWYRQSLGQGLEFLIYFQGNSAPDKSGLPSDRFSAERTGGSVSTLTIQRTQQEDSAVYLCASSLVPGRIEKLFFGSGTQLSVL.

This clonotype was picked up many times. The chain has TRBV12-3 or TRBV12-4 and TRBJ2-7; no definite D call. The CDR3 sequence is 12 residues long. Trimming cost V 4 bases and J 7 bases, with 11 bases left between them. The CDR3 bases are TGTGCCAGCAGTTCCAATCTCTGGGAGCAGTACTTC. Translation: CASSSNLWEQYF.

The chain joins TRBV12-3 or TRBV12-4 to TRBJ1-1; TRBD1 matches 7 bases. The CDR3 is 15 residues long. With V trimmed by 0 bases and J by 5 bases, 6 bases remained unmatched. This chain's CDR3 is CASSLAQTGRTEAFF. The DNA of the CDR3 is TGTGCCAGCAGTTTAGCTCAGACAGGGAGGACTGAAGCTTTCTTT.

This clonotype turned up a few times. The chain recombines TRBV6-2 or TRBV6-3 with TRBJ1-1; no reliable D call. This CDR3 is built from 15 residues. Trimming removed 5 bases from V and 4 bases from J, with 17 bases in between. Germline CDR1 reads MNHEY; CDR2 reads SVGEGT. CDR3 sequence (DNA): TGTGCCAGCAGTCCCCATCGCTGGGAGCGCACTGAAGCTTTCTTT. It encodes CASSPHRWERTEAFF.

In its sample, this clonotype was seen many times. The CDR3 loop reads CSARAGTAPYEQYF. DNA for the CDR3: TGCAGTGCTCGAGCCGGGACCGCACCCTACGAGCAGTACTTC. The V and J genes are TRBV20-1 and TRBJ2-7; the D call may be TRBD1 or TRBD2 (5 bases each). Germline assignment: CDR1 DFQATT and CDR2 SNEGSKA (reference sequence). The length of the CDR3 is 14 residues. V lost 5 bases to trimming and J lost 2 bases, with 16 bases between them.

This clonotype was seen a handful of times. The V call is TRBV7-9, the J call TRBJ1-2, with TRBD1 identical over 9 bases. The V segment lost 5 bases and the J segment 6 bases; nucleotides outside the gene matches: 13. The germline V gene has CDR1 SEHNR and CDR2 FQNEAQ (reference sequence). The CDR3 contains 16 residues. The CDR3 spells CASSQATGGHGHGYTF. DNA of the CDR3: TGTGCCAGCAGCCAGGCCACAGGGGGCCATGGGCATGGCTACACCTTC. Combining the CDR3 with reference TRBV7-9 and TRBJ1-2 gives the whole variable domain DTGVSQNPRHKITKRGQNVTFRCDPISEHNRLYWYRQTLGQGPEFLTYFQNEAQLEKSRLLSDRFSAERPKGSFSTLEIQRTEQGDSAMYLCASSQATGGHGHGYTFGSGTRLTVV.

V gene TRBV7-9 combines with J gene TRBJ1-1, with D perhaps TRBD1 (6 bases). V gave up 5 bases and J gave up 6 bases, with 10 bases separating them. Germline assignment: CDR1 SEHNR and CDR2 FQNEAQ (reference sequence). The CDR3 contains 12 residues. The CDR3 here is CASSPRGAEAFF. As DNA, the CDR3 is TGTGCCAGCAGCCCCAGGGGCGCTGAAGCTTTCTTT.

The chain couples TRBV30 to TRBJ1-1; D not certain. V was trimmed by 0 bases and J by 1 base, leaving 6 bases between them. The CDR3 consists of 13 residues. The germline CDR1 and CDR2 sequences are GTSNPN and SVGIG (reference sequence). CDR3: CAWSVRGNTEAFF. The CDR3 DNA reads as TGTGCCTGGAGTGTACGGGGGAACACTGAAGCTTTCTTT.

This clonotype has more than one count but fewer than ten. This chain links TRBV20-1 with TRBJ2-1; 7 nucleotides agree with TRBD1. Per germline, CDR1 DFQATT and CDR2 SNEGSKA (reference sequence). This CDR3 contains 15 residues. Germline trimming cut 1 base from V and 5 bases from J; bases unmatched to any gene: 8. The CDR3 sequence: CSARGHRDSHNEQFF. CDR3 nucleotide sequence: TGCAGTGCTAGAGGACACCGGGACAGCCACAATGAGCAGTTCTTC.

The chain recombines TRBV5-5 with TRBJ2-7; D gene unclear. CDR1 SGHKS and CDR2 YYEKEE come from the germline V gene (reference sequence). V gave up 4 bases and J gave up 6 bases, with 14 bases separating them. The CDR3 runs 13 residues. The DNA for the CDR3 is TGTGCCAGCAGCCCTGGGCTCATCTGCGAGCAGTACGTC. Translated, it gives CASSPGLICEQYV.

This clonotype was counted a few times. The rearrangement uses TRBV7-2 and TRBJ2-1; D is undetermined. The ends were cut back, 1 base at V and 9 bases at J, with 7 bases in the middle. Germline CDR1 reads SGHTA; CDR2 reads FQGNSA. CDR3 size: 12 residues. This chain's CDR3 is CASSLDAGEQFF. CDR3 DNA sequence: TGTGCCAGCAGCTTAGATGCAGGTGAGCAGTTCTTC.

This clonotype was picked up a small number of times. CDR3 DNA: TGTGCCAGCAGCGTAACAGCAGGGCGCAATCAGCCCCAGCATTTT. Translated: CASSVTAGRNQPQHF. The chain is built from TRBV9 and TRBJ1-5, with TRBD1 as a possible D gene (5 bases). The germline V gene has CDR1 SGDLS and CDR2 YYNGEE. The length of the CDR3 is 15 residues. Trimming stripped 1 base from V and 2 bases from J, with 10 bases between.

This clonotype was seen a handful of times. V is TRBV6-1 and J is TRBJ2-7, with D perhaps assigned TRBD1 or TRBD2 (5 bases each). This CDR3 contains 16 residues. Germline V gives CDR1 MNHNS, CDR2 SASEGT. V lost 10 bases to trimming and J lost 7 bases, with 29 bases between them. This CDR3 is CATSLGAGGSVGEQYF. CDR3 sequence (DNA): TGTGCCACCTCGCTAGGGGCTGGGGGATCTGTGGGAGAGCAGTACTTC.

In this sample, this clonotype turned up a few times. The CDR3 spells CASSTRAGEETQYF. In DNA, the CDR3 is TGTGCCAGCAGCACTAGAGCGGGGGAAGAGACCCAGTACTTC. The J gene is TRBJ2-5, the V gene TRBV5-4; 8 bases line up with TRBD2. Germline assignment: CDR1 SGHNT and CDR2 YYREEE (reference sequence). This CDR3 has 14 residues. Trimming took 4 bases from V and 3 from J; bases not matched to a gene: 5.

At least ten counts were recorded for this clonotype. The rearrangement uses TRBV20-1 and TRBJ2-5, with TRBD1 matching over 7 bases. The CDR3 covers 12 residues. The trim removed 6 bases at V and 5 bases at J, leaving 6 bases unmatched. Germline V gives CDR1 DFQATT, CDR2 SNEGSKA (reference sequence). CDR3 nucleotide sequence: TGCAGTGCCCTGGGACAGATGGAGACCCAGTACTTC. Translation: CSALGQMETQYF.

The sample holds a few counts of this clonotype. This chain joins TRBV19 and TRBJ1-2; no clear D gene. CDR1 LNHDA and CDR2 SQIVND come from the germline V gene (reference sequence). V was shortened by 0 bases and J by 7 bases, with 12 bases between the two germline ends. The CDR3 runs 14 residues. The CDR3 sequence: CASSIDRRGIGYTF. The CDR3 region has the DNA TGTGCCAGTAGTATAGATCGCCGAGGGATTGGCTACACCTTC.

The chain has TRBV10-3 and TRBJ2-2; no clear D gene. Trimming stripped 8 bases from V and 2 bases from J, with 3 bases between. Germline V gene sequence: CDR1 ENHRY, CDR2 SYGVKD. This CDR3 region has 11 residues. CDR3 sequence: CAIGNTGELFF. DNA for the CDR3: TGTGCCATCGGTAACACCGGGGAGCTGTTTTTT.

This clonotype was detected a few times. This sequence joins TRBV7-8 and TRBJ1-2; weak D call: TRBD1 (6 bases). The CDR3 extends over 15 amino acids. Germline values: CDR1 SGHVS, CDR2 FQNEAQ. The V and J ends lost 6 bases and 1 base respectively, with 15 bases between them. The CDR3 DNA reads as TGTGCCAGCAGTTTACAGGGATTACTTAACTATGGCTACACCTTC. As protein: CASSLQGLLNYGYTF.

This clonotype has more than one count but fewer than ten. The chain combines TRBV30 with TRBJ2-6; D not resolved. Between the trimmed V and J ends, which lost 0 bases and 0 bases, there was a span of 9 bases. This CDR3 has 16 amino acids. Germline V CDR1 and CDR2: GTSNPN, SVGIG (reference sequence). This chain's CDR3 is CAWSVYLDSGANVLTF. The CDR3, as DNA: TGTGCCTGGAGTGTATATTTAGACTCTGGGGCCAACGTCCTGACTTTC.

This chain links TRBV20-1 with TRBJ2-3; TRBD2 matches at 11 bases. This CDR3 has 14 amino acids. The V gene end was trimmed by 2 bases and the J gene end by 7 bases; junction bases not matched to a gene: 5. Looked up from germline, CDR1 is DFQATT and CDR2 is SNEGSKA (reference sequence). The CDR3 spells CSARFSGGANTQYF. The CDR3 DNA is TGCAGTGCTAGATTTAGCGGGGGGGCAAATACGCAGTATTTT.

The chain carries TRBV2 and TRBJ1-1, with D perhaps TRBD1 (5 bases). Germline CDR1 SNHLY, CDR2 FYNNEI. The CDR3 is 14 amino acids. V lost 3 bases to trimming and J lost 4 bases, with 12 bases between them. The CDR3 DNA reads as TGTGCCAGCAGTGATTTCGGGGCGCGCACTGAAGCTTTCTTT. This codes for CASSDFGARTEAFF. The full variable domain, rest sourced from reference TRBV2 and TRBJ1-1, is EPEVTQTPSHQVTQMGQEVILRCVPISNHLYFYWYRQILGQKVEFLVSFYNNEISEKSEIFDDQFSVERPDGSNFTLKIRSTKLEDSAMYFCASSDFGARTEAFFGQGTRLTVV.

In its sample, this clonotype was seen a few times. This chain joins TRBV5-6 and TRBJ2-5; 9 bases map to TRBD1. V shed 0 bases and J 5 bases; nucleotides not matched to a gene: 8. CDR1 is SGHDT, CDR2 YYEEEE, per germline. The CDR3 consists of 16 residues. The CDR3 DNA is TGTGCCAGCAGCTTGGTAACAGGGGGCCCGGGTGAGACCCAGTACTTC. Translating it yields CASSLVTGGPGETQYF.

This clonotype was found a few times. The V gene is TRBV3-1, the J gene TRBJ1-5; D might be TRBD1 (5 bases). CDR1 is LGHDT, CDR2 YNNKEL, per germline (reference sequence). The CDR3 spans 15 residues. Trimming pared 4 bases from V and 3 bases from J, leaving 13 bases between. CDR3 region: CASSLFPTVNQPQHF. The DNA for the CDR3 is TGTGCCAGCAGCCTCTTCCCGACAGTCAATCAGCCCCAGCATTTT.

V gene TRBV30 combines with J gene TRBJ1-5; D gene ambiguous. The CDR3 runs to 13 residues. CDR1 is GTSNPN and CDR2 is SVGIG in the germline V gene (reference sequence). V was pared by 3 bases and J by 5 bases, with 11 bases between. In DNA, the CDR3 is TGTGCCTGGAGAGGCAGCGACTATCAGCCCCAGCATTTT. Translation: CAWRGSDYQPQHF.

This clonotype was seen repeatedly, ten times or more. The rearrangement joins TRBV5-1 to TRBJ2-3, with TRBD2 as a possible D gene (6 bases). Germline CDR1 SGHRS, CDR2 YFSETQ. The V gene lost 2 bases and the J gene lost 3 bases, with 13 bases spanning the gap. The CDR3 is 15 amino acids. This chain's CDR3 is CASSFVGGETDTQYF. The CDR3, as DNA: TGCGCCAGCAGCTTCGTGGGGGGAGAGACAGATACGCAGTATTTT.